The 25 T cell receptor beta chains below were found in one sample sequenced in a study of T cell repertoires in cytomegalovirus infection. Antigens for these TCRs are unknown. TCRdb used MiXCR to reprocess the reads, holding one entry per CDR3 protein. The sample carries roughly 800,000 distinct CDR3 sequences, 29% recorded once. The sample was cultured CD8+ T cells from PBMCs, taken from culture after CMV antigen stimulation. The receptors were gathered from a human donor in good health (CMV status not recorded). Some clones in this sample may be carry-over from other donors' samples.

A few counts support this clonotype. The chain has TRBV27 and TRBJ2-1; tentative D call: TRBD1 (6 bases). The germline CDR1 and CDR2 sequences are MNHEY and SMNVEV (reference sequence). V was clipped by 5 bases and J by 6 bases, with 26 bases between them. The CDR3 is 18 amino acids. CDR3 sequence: CASSPHPGQGQNFNEQFF. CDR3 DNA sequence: TGTGCCAGCAGTCCTCACCCCGGTCAGGGACAAAACTTCAATGAGCAGTTCTTC.

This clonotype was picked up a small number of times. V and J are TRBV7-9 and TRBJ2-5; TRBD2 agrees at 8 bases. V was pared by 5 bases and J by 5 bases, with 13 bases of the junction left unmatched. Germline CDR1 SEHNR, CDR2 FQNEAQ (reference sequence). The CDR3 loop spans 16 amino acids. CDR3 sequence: CASSPRSSGPGETQYF. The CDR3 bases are TGTGCCAGCAGCCCCCGGTCTAGCGGGCCCGGGGAGACCCAGTACTTC.

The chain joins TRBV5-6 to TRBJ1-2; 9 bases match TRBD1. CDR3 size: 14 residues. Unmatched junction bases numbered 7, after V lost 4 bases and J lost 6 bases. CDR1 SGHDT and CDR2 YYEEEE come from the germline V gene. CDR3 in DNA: TGTGCCAGCAGCCTAGCCGGGACAGGGAATGGCTACACCTTC. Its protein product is CASSLAGTGNGYTF.

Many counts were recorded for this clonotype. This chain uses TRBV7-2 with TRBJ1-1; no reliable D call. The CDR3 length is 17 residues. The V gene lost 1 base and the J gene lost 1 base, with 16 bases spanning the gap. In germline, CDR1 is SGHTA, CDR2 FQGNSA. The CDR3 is CASSLGYGGKKNTEAFF. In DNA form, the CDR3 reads TGTGCCAGCAGCTTAGGCTACGGAGGAAAAAAGAACACTGAAGCTTTCTTT. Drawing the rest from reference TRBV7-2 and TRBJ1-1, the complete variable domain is GAGVSQSPSNKVTEKGKDVELRCDPISGHTALYWYRQSLGQGLEFLIYFQGNSAPDKSGLPSDRFSAERTGGSVSTLTIQRTQQEDSAVYLCASSLGYGGKKNTEAFFGQGTRLTVV.

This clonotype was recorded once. The CDR3: CASSLTNGGAFETQYF. CDR3 bases: TGTGCCAGCAGCCTGACTAACGGGGGGGCCTTTGAGACCCAGTACTTC. J is TRBJ2-5 and V is TRBV5-4, with 8 positions matching TRBD2. Trimming at V came to 4 bases and at J to 5 bases, leaving 13 bases not matched to a gene. The CDR3 consists of 16 residues. Germline V gives CDR1 SGHNT, CDR2 YYREEE (reference sequence).

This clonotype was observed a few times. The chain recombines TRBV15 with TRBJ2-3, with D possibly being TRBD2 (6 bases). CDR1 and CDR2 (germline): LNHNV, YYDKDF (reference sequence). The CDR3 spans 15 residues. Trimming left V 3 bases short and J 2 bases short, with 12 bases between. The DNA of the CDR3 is TGTGCCACCAGCAGGGGGAGGACCCTCACAGATACGCAGTATTTT. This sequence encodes CATSRGRTLTDTQYF.

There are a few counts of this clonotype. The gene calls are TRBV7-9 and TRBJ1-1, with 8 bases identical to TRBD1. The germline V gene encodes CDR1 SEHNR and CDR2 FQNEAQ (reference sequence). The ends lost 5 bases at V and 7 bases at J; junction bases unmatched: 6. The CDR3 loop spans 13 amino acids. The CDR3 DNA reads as TGTGCCAGCAGCCCCACCGACAGGGGTGAAGCTTTCTTT. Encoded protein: CASSPTDRGEAFF.

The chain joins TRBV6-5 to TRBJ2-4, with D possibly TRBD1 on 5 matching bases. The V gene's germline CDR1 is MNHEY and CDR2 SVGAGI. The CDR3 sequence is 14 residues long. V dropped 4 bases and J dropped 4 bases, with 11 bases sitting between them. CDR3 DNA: TGTGCCAGCAGTTTTCAGGGATCTAAAAACATTCAGTACTTC. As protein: CASSFQGSKNIQYF.

This CDR3 reads CASSQTGMNTGELFF. CDR3 DNA sequence: TGTGCCAGCAGCCAGACAGGGATGAACACCGGGGAGCTGTTTTTT. This rearrangement joins TRBV14 to TRBJ2-2; 7 bases are shared with TRBD1. Trimming at V came to 3 bases and at J to 1 base, leaving 2 bases not matched to a gene. Germline V gives CDR1 SGHDN, CDR2 FVKESK. The CDR3 is made up of 15 amino acids.

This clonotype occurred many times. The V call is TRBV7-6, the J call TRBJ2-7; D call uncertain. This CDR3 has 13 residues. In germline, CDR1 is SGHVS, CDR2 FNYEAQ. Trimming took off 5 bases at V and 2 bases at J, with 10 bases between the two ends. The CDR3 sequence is CASSPSGTYEQYF. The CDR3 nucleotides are TGTGCCAGCAGCCCATCCGGCACCTACGAGCAGTACTTC.

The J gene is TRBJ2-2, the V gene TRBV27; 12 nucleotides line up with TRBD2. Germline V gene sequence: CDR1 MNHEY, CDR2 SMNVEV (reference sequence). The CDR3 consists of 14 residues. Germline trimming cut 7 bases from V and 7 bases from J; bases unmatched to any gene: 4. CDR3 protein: CASTSGGGIGELFF. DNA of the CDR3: TGTGCCAGCACTAGCGGGGGGGGAATCGGGGAGCTGTTTTTT.

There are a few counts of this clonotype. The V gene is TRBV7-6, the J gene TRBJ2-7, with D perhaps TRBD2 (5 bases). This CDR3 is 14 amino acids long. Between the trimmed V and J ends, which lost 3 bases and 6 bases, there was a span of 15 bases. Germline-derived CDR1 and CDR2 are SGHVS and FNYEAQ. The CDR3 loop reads CASSFTGHGSEQYF. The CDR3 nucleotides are TGTGCCAGCAGCTTTACGGGTCATGGGAGCGAGCAGTACTTC.

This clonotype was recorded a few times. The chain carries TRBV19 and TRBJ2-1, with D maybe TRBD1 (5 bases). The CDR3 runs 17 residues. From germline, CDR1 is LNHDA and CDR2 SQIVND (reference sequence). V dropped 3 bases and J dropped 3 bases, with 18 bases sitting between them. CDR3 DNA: TGTGCCAGTAGTATCCCGTCAGGGATTGTTAACTACAATGAGCAGTTCTTC. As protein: CASSIPSGIVNYNEQFF. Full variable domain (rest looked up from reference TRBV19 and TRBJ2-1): DGGITQSPKYLFRKEGQNVTLSCEQNLNHDAMYWYRQDPGQGLRLIYYSQIVNDFQKGDIAEGYSVSREKKESFPLTVTSAQKNPTAFYLCASSIPSGIVNYNEQFFGPGTRLTVL.

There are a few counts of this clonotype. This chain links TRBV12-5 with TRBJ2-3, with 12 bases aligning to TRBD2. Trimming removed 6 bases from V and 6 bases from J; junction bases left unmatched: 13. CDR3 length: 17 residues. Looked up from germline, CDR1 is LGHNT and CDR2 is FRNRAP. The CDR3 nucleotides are TGTGCTAGTGGCTTCCTGACTAGCGGGGGTGGGGTGGATACGCAGTATTTT. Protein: CASGFLTSGGGVDTQYF.

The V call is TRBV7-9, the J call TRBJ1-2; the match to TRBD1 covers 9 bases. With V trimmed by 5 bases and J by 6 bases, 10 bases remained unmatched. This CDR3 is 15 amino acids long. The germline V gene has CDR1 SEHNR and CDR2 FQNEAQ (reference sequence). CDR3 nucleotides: TGTGCCAGCAGCACCGACAGGGGGGTTCCTGATGGCTACACCTTC. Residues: CASSTDRGVPDGYTF.

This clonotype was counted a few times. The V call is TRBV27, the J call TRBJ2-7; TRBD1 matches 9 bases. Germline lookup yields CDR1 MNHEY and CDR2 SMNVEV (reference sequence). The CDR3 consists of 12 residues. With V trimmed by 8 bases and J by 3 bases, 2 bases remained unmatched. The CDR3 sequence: CASGTGLYEQYV. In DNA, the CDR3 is TGTGCCAGCGGGACAGGGCTCTACGAGCAGTACGTC.

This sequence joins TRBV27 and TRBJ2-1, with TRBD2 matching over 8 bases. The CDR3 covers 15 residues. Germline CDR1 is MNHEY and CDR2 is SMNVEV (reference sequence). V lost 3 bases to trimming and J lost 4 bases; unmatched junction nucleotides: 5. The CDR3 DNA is TGTGCCAGCAGTTTCGGGGGGGCGATTTACAATGAGCAGTTCTTC. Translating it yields CASSFGGAIYNEQFF.

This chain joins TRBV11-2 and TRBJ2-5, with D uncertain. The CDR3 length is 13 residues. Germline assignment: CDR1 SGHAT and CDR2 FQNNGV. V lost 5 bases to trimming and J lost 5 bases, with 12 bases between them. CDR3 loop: CASSLYEWETQYF. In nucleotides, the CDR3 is TGTGCCAGCAGCCTCTATGAGTGGGAGACCCAGTACTTC. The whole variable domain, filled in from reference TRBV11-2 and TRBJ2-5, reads EAGVAQSPRYKIIEKRQSVAFWCNPISGHATLYWYQQILGQGPKLLIQFQNNGVVDDSQLPKDRFSAERLKGVDSTLKIQPAKLEDSAVYLCASSLYEWETQYFGPGTRLLVL.

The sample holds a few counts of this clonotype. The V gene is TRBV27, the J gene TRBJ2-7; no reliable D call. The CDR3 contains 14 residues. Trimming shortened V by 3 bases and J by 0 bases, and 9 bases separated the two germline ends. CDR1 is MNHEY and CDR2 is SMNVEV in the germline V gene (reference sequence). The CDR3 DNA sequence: TGTGCCAGCAGTTTCTCAGCCCACTCCTACGAGCAGTACGTC. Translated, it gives CASSFSAHSYEQYV.

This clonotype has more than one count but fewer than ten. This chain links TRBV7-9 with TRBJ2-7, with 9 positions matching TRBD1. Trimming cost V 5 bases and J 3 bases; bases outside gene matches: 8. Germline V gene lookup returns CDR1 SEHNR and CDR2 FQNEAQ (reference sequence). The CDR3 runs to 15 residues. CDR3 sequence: CASSPRTGELYEQYV. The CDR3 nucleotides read TGTGCCAGCAGCCCCAGGACAGGGGAACTCTACGAGCAGTACGTC.

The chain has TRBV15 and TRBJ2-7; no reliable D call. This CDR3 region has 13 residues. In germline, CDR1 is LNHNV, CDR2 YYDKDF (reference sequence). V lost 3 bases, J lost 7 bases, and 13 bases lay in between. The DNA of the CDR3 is TGTGCCACCAGCAGCTTCACCTCCTTGGAGCAGTACTTC. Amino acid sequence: CATSSFTSLEQYF. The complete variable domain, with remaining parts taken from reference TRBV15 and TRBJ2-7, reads DAMVIQNPRYQVTQFGKPVTLSCSQTLNHNVMYWYQQKSSQAPKLLFHYYDKDFNNEADTPDNFQSRRPNTSFCFLDIRSPGLGDTAMYLCATSSFTSLEQYFGPGTRLTVT.

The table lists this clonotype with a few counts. The CDR3 nucleotides are TGCAGTGCCGAAGGGAGCTCCTACGAGCAGTACGTC. Translated, it gives CSAEGSSYEQYV. The chain is built from TRBV20-1 and TRBJ2-7, with a possible D match to TRBD2 (5 bases). Trimming removed 6 bases from V and 0 bases from J, with 9 bases in between. The germline gives CDR1 DFQATT, CDR2 SNEGSKA (reference sequence). This CDR3 contains 12 residues.

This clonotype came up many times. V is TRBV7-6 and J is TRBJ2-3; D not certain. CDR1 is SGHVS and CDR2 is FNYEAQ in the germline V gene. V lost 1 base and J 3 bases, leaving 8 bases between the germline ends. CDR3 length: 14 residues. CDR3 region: CASSLGVVTDTQYF. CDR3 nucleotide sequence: TGTGCCAGCAGCTTAGGAGTAGTGACAGATACGCAGTATTTT. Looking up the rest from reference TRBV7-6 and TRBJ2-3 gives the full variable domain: GAGVSQSPRYKVTKRGQDVALRCDPISGHVSLYWYRQALGQGPEFLTYFNYEAQQDKSGLPNDRFSAERPEGSISTLTIQRTEQRDSAMYRCASSLGVVTDTQYFGPGTRLTVL.

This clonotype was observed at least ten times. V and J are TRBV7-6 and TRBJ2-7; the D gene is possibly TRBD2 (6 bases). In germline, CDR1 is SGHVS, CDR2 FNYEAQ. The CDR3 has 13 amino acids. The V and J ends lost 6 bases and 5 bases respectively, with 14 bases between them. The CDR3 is CASRPSRGNEQYF. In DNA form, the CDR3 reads TGTGCCAGCAGGCCCAGTCGGGGGAACGAGCAGTACTTC.

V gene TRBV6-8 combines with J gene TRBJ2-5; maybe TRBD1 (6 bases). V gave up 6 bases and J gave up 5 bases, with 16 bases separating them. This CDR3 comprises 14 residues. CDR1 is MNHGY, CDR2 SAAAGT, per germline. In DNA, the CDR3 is TGTGCCAGCAGCCCCCCCGGACAGTTCGAGACCCAGTACTTC. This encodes CASSPPGQFETQYF.